This T cell receptor beta chain stems from a study of blood T cell repertoires in COVID-19. Study-wide context: Acute and convalescent COVID-19 samples came from the United States, Italy and Spain. The analysed material was cDNA or gDNA that came from T cells, B-cell-depleted T cells, or PBMCs.

V was cut by 0 bases and J by 3 bases, with 9 bases left in between. The CDR3 runs 14 residues. Germline assignment: CDR1 GTSNPN and CDR2 SVGIG (reference sequence). Original analysis: It was from reference gene primer amplification that nucleated cell counts were estimated. The assay was immunoSEQ multiplex PCR, and TCRdb's table has in-frame clones only and misses some. Clone size and V and J calls were adopted from that table, with D and trimming inferred from the DNA. In the table there are about 180,000 clones, approximately 83% of which are singletons. This clonotype was obtained from a human donor with active or convalescent COVID-19. The donor label of this sample is uncertain. The specimen sequenced was peripheral blood. The chain carries TRBV30 and TRBJ1-5; unclear D gene. CDR3 coding DNA: TGTGCCTGGAGTGTTGAGTTAACCAATCAGCCCCAGCATTTT. Residues: CAWSVELTNQPQHF. Full variable domain (outside the CDR3, taken from reference TRBV30 and TRBJ1-5): SQTIHQWPATLVQPVGSPLSLECTVEGTSNPNLYWYRQAAGRGLQLLFYSVGIGQISSEVPQNLSASRPQDRQFILSSKKLLLSDSGFYLCAWSVELTNQPQHFGDGTRLSIL.